These 20 T cell receptor beta chains originate from one sample sequenced in a study of blood T cell repertoires in COVID-19. TCRdb's copy holds only in-frame clones and misses some; the assay was immunoSEQ multiplex PCR. The data contain under 250,000 clones, around 86% of them singletons. The sequencing sample was made of peripheral blood. These receptors were taken from a man aged 60 to 69 who had recovered from COVID-19.

This chain connects TRBV18 to TRBJ2-7; tentative D call: TRBD1 (9 bases). V lost 4 bases to trimming and J lost 4 bases, with 23 bases between them. Germline values: CDR1 KGHSH, CDR2 LQKENI. The CDR3 runs to 17 residues. For the CDR3, the DNA is TGTGCCAGCTCACTTCTAACAGGGGGCGCGGGAGGATACGAGCAGTACTTC. As protein: CASSLLTGGAGGYEQYF. Complete variable domain (other parts from reference TRBV18 and TRBJ2-7): NAGVMQNPRHLVRRRGQEARLRCSPMKGHSHVYWYRQLPEEGLKFMVYLQKENIIDESGMPKERFSAEFPKEGPSILRIQQVVRGDSAAYFCASSLLTGGAGGYEQYFGPGTRLTVT.

This rearrangement joins TRBV5-1 to TRBJ1-6, with 7 bases lining up with TRBD1. Losses at the gene ends were 3 bases for V and 10 bases for J; bases not matched to a gene: 7. This CDR3 is built from 14 residues. Per germline, CDR1 SGHRS and CDR2 YFSETQ. The CDR3: CASSYRQGTSPLHF. The CDR3 DNA sequence: TGCGCCAGCAGCTACCGACAGGGTACCTCACCCCTCCACTTT.

The rearrangement joins TRBV15 to TRBJ1-3; maybe TRBD1 (6 bases). V was shortened by 0 bases and J by 4 bases, with 7 bases between the two germline ends. Germline CDR1 LNHNV, CDR2 YYDKDF (reference sequence). This CDR3 is 14 amino acids long. CDR3 residues: CATSRDTGGNTIYF. The DNA of the CDR3 is TGTGCCACCAGCAGAGATACAGGGGGAAACACCATATATTTT.

This chain connects TRBV2 to TRBJ2-7; the match to TRBD1 covers 11 bases. The CDR3 consists of 14 residues. Unmatched junction bases numbered 5, after V lost 7 bases and J lost 3 bases. Per the germline V gene, CDR1 is SNHLY and CDR2 is FYNNEI. The CDR3 DNA sequence: TGTGCCAGCAATCGCGGGACAGGGGGCTACGAGCAGTACTTC. Its translation is CASNRGTGGYEQYF.

V is TRBV18 and J is TRBJ2-7; D perhaps matches TRBD2 (6 bases). Trimming cost V 6 bases and J 2 bases, with 11 bases left between them. The CDR3 covers 13 residues. Germline CDR1 KGHSH, CDR2 LQKENI. The CDR3, as DNA: TGTGCCAGCTCGAGGGACTTTCCCTACGAGCAGTACTTC. Its protein product is CASSRDFPYEQYF. Together with reference TRBV18 and TRBJ2-7, the CDR3 gives the full variable domain: NAGVMQNPRHLVRRRGQEARLRCSPMKGHSHVYWYRQLPEEGLKFMVYLQKENIIDESGMPKERFSAEFPKEGPSILRIQQVVRGDSAAYFCASSRDFPYEQYFGPGTRLTVT.

The V and J genes are TRBV6-2 or TRBV6-3 and TRBJ2-7; tentative D call: TRBD2 (5 bases). Germline CDR1 MNHEY, CDR2 SVGEGT. Deletions cut 5 bases from V and 3 bases from J, with 17 bases between. The length of the CDR3 is 15 residues. The CDR3: CASSTPLVGNYEQYF. In DNA form, the CDR3 reads TGTGCCAGCAGTACTCCACTAGTGGGGAACTACGAGCAGTACTTC.

The chain is built from TRBV18 and TRBJ2-1; TRBD2 matches 8 bases. V shed 0 bases and J 5 bases; nucleotides not matched to a gene: 6. The germline gives CDR1 KGHSH, CDR2 LQKENI. The length of the CDR3 is 16 residues. The CDR3 bases are TGTGCCAGCTCACCACCGAACGCGGGAGGTAACAATGAGCAGTTCTTC. Residues: CASSPPNAGGNNEQFF. Supplemented by reference TRBV18 and TRBJ2-1, the full variable domain reads NAGVMQNPRHLVRRRGQEARLRCSPMKGHSHVYWYRQLPEEGLKFMVYLQKENIIDESGMPKERFSAEFPKEGPSILRIQQVVRGDSAAYFCASSPPNAGGNNEQFFGPGTRLTVL.

The chain recombines TRBV5-1 with TRBJ2-7; TRBD2 is a possible D gene (6 bases). The V gene lost 2 bases and the J gene lost 2 bases, with 20 bases spanning the gap. Per germline, CDR1 SGHRS and CDR2 YFSETQ. This CDR3 is 17 amino acids long. CDR3 amino acids: CASSFLPRDSIAYEQYF. The CDR3 nucleotides are TGCGCCAGCAGCTTCCTACCTCGGGACTCTATCGCCTACGAGCAGTACTTC.

The rearrangement joins TRBV19 to TRBJ2-1, with 9 bases aligning to TRBD2. V dropped 0 bases and J dropped 4; count of bases not matched to a gene: 1. The germline V gene encodes CDR1 LNHDA and CDR2 SQIVND (reference sequence). The length of the CDR3 is 15 residues. The CDR3 nucleotides are TGTGCCAGTAGTATAGAGGCGGGGGGGTACAATGAGCAGTTCTTC. Translated: CASSIEAGGYNEQFF.

In DNA form, the CDR3 reads TGTGCCAGCAGCCCCGGACAGGGGGGCTCACCCCTCCACTTT. Protein sequence: CASSPGQGGSPLHF. V gene TRBV27 combines with J gene TRBJ1-6; TRBD1 aligns across 10 bases. The CDR3 spans 14 residues. Germline CDR1 is MNHEY and CDR2 is SMNVEV (reference sequence). Trimming at V came to 6 bases and at J to 10 bases, leaving 6 bases not matched to a gene.

This chain uses TRBV2 with TRBJ2-3, with 11 bases identical to TRBD2. Trimming cost V 7 bases and J 5 bases; bases outside gene matches: 11. This CDR3 comprises 16 residues. Looked up from germline, CDR1 is SNHLY and CDR2 is FYNNEI. The CDR3 protein is CASKEGVGLAGDTQYF. CDR3 DNA: TGTGCCAGCAAGGAAGGAGTAGGACTAGCGGGAGATACGCAGTATTTT.

This chain joins TRBV19 and TRBJ2-6; TRBD1 might be the D (6 bases). Per germline, CDR1 LNHDA and CDR2 SQIVND (reference sequence). Trimming shortened V by 6 bases and J by 1 base, and 13 bases separated the two germline ends. This CDR3 has 16 residues. CDR3 sequence reads: CASRPVGASGANVLTF. The CDR3 bases are TGTGCCAGTAGGCCAGTGGGGGCTTCTGGGGCCAACGTCCTGACTTTC.

This sequence joins TRBV18 and TRBJ1-1, with D tentatively TRBD1 (6 bases). The CDR3 runs to 16 residues. Germline V CDR1 and CDR2: KGHSH, LQKENI. The V gene lost 6 bases and the J gene lost 4 bases, with 21 bases spanning the gap. The CDR3 DNA reads as TGTGCCAGCTCGCCAAATACAGGGAGAGGAAGCACTGAAGCTTTCTTT. Its protein product is CASSPNTGRGSTEAFF. Based on the CDR3 plus reference TRBV18 and TRBJ1-1, the full variable domain is NAGVMQNPRHLVRRRGQEARLRCSPMKGHSHVYWYRQLPEEGLKFMVYLQKENIIDESGMPKERFSAEFPKEGPSILRIQQVVRGDSAAYFCASSPNTGRGSTEAFFGQGTRLTVV.

The chain is built from TRBV6-6 and TRBJ2-2, with D possibly TRBD2 on 5 matching bases. Germline V CDR1 and CDR2: MNHNY, SVGAGI (reference sequence). The ends were cut back, 6 bases at V and 4 bases at J, with 15 bases in the middle. This CDR3 has 15 amino acids. The chain's CDR3 is CASRDLGSGTGELFF. The CDR3 bases are TGTGCCAGCAGGGATCTGGGGAGCGGCACCGGGGAGCTGTTTTTT.

This chain uses TRBV11-2 with TRBJ1-4; unclear D gene. This CDR3 comprises 13 residues. Germline V gives CDR1 SGHAT, CDR2 FQNNGV. Trimming left V 6 bases short and J 8 bases short, with 13 bases between. CDR3 in DNA: TGTGCCAGCAGGTGGTGGTTTGGCGAAAAACTGTTTTTT. Translating gives CASRWWFGEKLFF.

V and J are TRBV29-1 and TRBJ2-7, with 8 positions matching TRBD1. The CDR3 totals 13 residues. In germline, CDR1 is SQVTM, CDR2 ANQGSEA. With V trimmed by 4 bases and J by 0 bases, 2 bases remained unmatched. The DNA of the CDR3 is TGCAGCGTTGGACAGGGGCCCTCCTACGAGCAGTACTTC. Protein sequence: CSVGQGPSYEQYF.

This chain connects TRBV12-3 or TRBV12-4 to TRBJ1-3; D not resolved. With 9 bases removed from V and 0 bases from J, the gap between germline ends came to 9 bases. This CDR3 spans 13 amino acids. CDR3 in amino acids: CASDGSSGNTIYF. CDR3 sequence (DNA): TGTGCCAGTGACGGGAGCTCTGGAAACACCATATATTTT.

The chain joins TRBV10-3 to TRBJ2-1, with D perhaps TRBD1 (5 bases). V was shortened by 9 bases and J by 8 bases, with 11 bases between the two germline ends. This CDR3 region has 11 residues. Germline lookup yields CDR1 ENHRY and CDR2 SYGVKD. The CDR3 reads CAISPRDEQFF. DNA for the CDR3: TGTGCCATTAGCCCCAGGGATGAGCAGTTCTTC.

This chain uses TRBV5-5 with TRBJ1-2, with 9 bases that match TRBD1. The CDR3 consists of 17 residues. Trimming cost V 4 bases and J 4 bases; bases outside gene matches: 14. The germline CDR1 and CDR2 sequences are SGHKS and YYEKEE (reference sequence). The CDR3 DNA is TGTGCCAGCAGCCTGATAGCGGGGACAGGGCGATTCTATGGCTACACCTTC. It codes for CASSLIAGTGRFYGYTF.

The V and J genes are TRBV9 and TRBJ2-3, with D maybe TRBD2 (6 bases). The CDR3 runs to 16 residues. Germline CDR1 SGDLS, CDR2 YYNGEE. V lost 0 bases and J 0 bases, leaving 11 bases between the germline ends. CDR3 in amino acids: CASSVAPSGSTDTQYF. The CDR3 DNA reads TGTGCCAGCAGCGTAGCCCCCAGCGGGAGCACAGATACGCAGTATTTT.